This entry describes one TCR beta chain. This entry belongs to a study of blood T cell repertoires in COVID-19. Overall study: Sources were T cells, B-cell-depleted T cells, or PBMCs; the material itself was cDNA or gDNA.

The CDR3 extends over 15 amino acids. CDR1 is SGHTA and CDR2 is FQGNSA in the germline V gene. Trimming cost V 3 bases and J 6 bases; bases outside gene matches: 4. The repertoire was sequenced with immunoSEQ multiplex PCR; TCRdb's copy has only in-frame clones and lacks some. The data show under 250,000 clones, with about 83% seen just once and 5.5% to 6% held by the top ten. Specimen: peripheral blood. The chain carries TRBV7-2 and TRBJ1-5; 11 bases match TRBD1. This TCR was sampled from an elderly woman with COVID-19, enrolled during active disease. The CDR3 loop is CASSLGQGESQPQHF. CDR3 in DNA: TGTGCCAGCAGCTTGGGACAGGGGGAAAGTCAGCCCCAGCATTTT.